The 31 T cell receptor beta chains listed next were all sequenced from one sample in a study of T cells after yellow fever vaccination (dated by TCRdb to about 2019). According to the study, the label for this sample's treatment or condition signals: live attenuated yellow fever vaccine strain. Library creation used 5' RACE. TCRdb names Illumina NovaSeq 6000 as the instrument used. Using fastp at Q25 and MiXCR, TCRdb reprocessed the public reads and kept productive beta chains. Rows with a matching CDR3 protein are joined into one entry that keeps the most common DNA and genes. The sample table shows approximately 160,000 distinct CDR3 sequences, and around 9.7% are seen once. Around 40% of the sample lies in the top ten. The specimen was CD8+ T cells sorted from PBMCs, collected 45 days after the yellow fever booster vaccination. Receptors originate from a young man who received the YFV17D yellow fever vaccine.

This clonotype turned up a few times. The genes are TRBV3-1 and TRBJ2-3; D is uncertain. Germline CDR1 LGHDT, CDR2 YNNKEL (reference sequence). V was cut by 3 bases and J by 2 bases, with 6 bases left in between. This CDR3 is built from 13 residues. The CDR3 here is CASSHGHTDTQYF. In nucleotides, the CDR3 is TGTGCCAGCAGCCATGGGCACACAGATACGCAGTATTTT.

Ten or more counts support this clonotype. CDR3 sequence: CASSDGGGTTDTQYF. DNA for the CDR3: TGTGCCAGCAGTGACGGGGGGGGGACCACAGATACGCAGTATTTT. V usage is TRBV6-4 and J usage is TRBJ2-3; 7 positions match TRBD2. The J segment lost 2 bases and the V segment lost 2 bases, leaving 4 bases of the junction unmatched. CDR3 length equals 15 residues. The germline V gene has CDR1 MRHNA and CDR2 SNTAGT.

This clonotype was recorded at least ten times. The rearrangement uses TRBV5-4 and TRBJ2-7; either TRBD1 or TRBD2 may supply D (6 bases each). Trimming took off 4 bases at V and 0 bases at J, with 11 bases between the two ends. The V gene's germline CDR1 is SGHNT and CDR2 YYREEE (reference sequence). The CDR3 totals 14 residues. This chain's CDR3 is CASSLRGASYEQYF. CDR3 nucleotides: TGTGCCAGCAGCCTGAGGGGGGCCTCCTACGAGCAGTACTTC.

This clonotype came up a few times. The chain carries TRBV19 and TRBJ2-1; tentatively, D is TRBD1 or TRBD2 (6 bases each). From germline, CDR1 is LNHDA and CDR2 SQIVND (reference sequence). This CDR3 region has 15 residues. Trimming cost V 4 bases and J 5 bases, with 15 bases left between them. CDR3 protein: CASSRVSGANNEQFF. The CDR3 coding sequence is TGTGCCAGTAGTAGGGTTTCGGGGGCCAACAATGAGCAGTTCTTC. Combining the CDR3 with reference TRBV19 and TRBJ2-1 gives the whole variable domain DGGITQSPKYLFRKEGQNVTLSCEQNLNHDAMYWYRQDPGQGLRLIYYSQIVNDFQKGDIAEGYSVSREKKESFPLTVTSAQKNPTAFYLCASSRVSGANNEQFFGPGTRLTVL.

Only a few counts were recorded for this clonotype. The chain is built from TRBV7-2 and TRBJ2-1; no clear D gene. Germline V lookup: CDR1 SGHTA, CDR2 FQGNSA. V lost 5 bases and J 5 bases, leaving 13 bases between the germline ends. The CDR3 covers 14 residues. CDR3: CASSPSRPHNEQFF. CDR3 bases: TGTGCCAGCAGCCCTAGTCGCCCTCACAATGAGCAGTTCTTC.

The rearrangement links TRBV4-1 to TRBJ1-5; D is unresolved. With 0 bases removed from V and 1 base from J, the gap between germline ends came to 10 bases. The CDR3 consists of 16 residues. Germline V CDR1 and CDR2: MGHRA, YSYEKL. CDR3 DNA: TGCGCCAGCAGCCAAGAGGTAGCTCTAAGCAATCAGCCCCAGCATTTT. Its protein product is CASSQEVALSNQPQHF.

This clonotype was counted between two and nine times. The chain is built from TRBV9 and TRBJ2-6; 7 bases are shared with TRBD1. The V gene's germline CDR1 is SGDLS and CDR2 YYNGEE. This CDR3 spans 17 amino acids. V lost 3 bases and J lost 2; bases outside the gene matches: 8. In DNA, the CDR3 is TGTGCCAGCAGCGGTGGGGACAGCAGCCCTGGGGCCAACGTCCTGACTTTC. Encoded protein: CASSGGDSSPGANVLTF.

The chain employs TRBV27 and TRBJ2-5, with D perhaps assigned TRBD1 or TRBD2 (6 bases each). V lost 5 bases and J 4 bases, leaving 17 bases between the germline ends. The length of the CDR3 is 15 residues. CDR1 and CDR2 from the germline V gene are MNHEY and SMNVEV (reference sequence). The CDR3 loop reads CASSPTGSGAETQYF. For the CDR3, the DNA is TGTGCCAGCAGTCCCACAGGGTCGGGGGCAGAGACCCAGTACTTC.

CDR3 sequence: CATSPSLNQPQHF. CDR3 bases: TGTGCCACGTCACCCTCGCTCAATCAGCCCCAGCATTTT. V gene TRBV2 combines with J gene TRBJ1-5; D is unresolved. V lost 10 bases and J 3 bases, leaving 13 bases between the germline ends. Per germline, CDR1 SNHLY and CDR2 FYNNEI. The CDR3 length is 13 residues.

This clonotype was detected a few times. This rearrangement joins TRBV7-9 to TRBJ1-2; 8 bases map to TRBD1. This CDR3 has 15 amino acids. Germline loops: CDR1 SEHNR, CDR2 FQNEAQ (reference sequence). V lost 5 bases, J lost 7 bases, and 12 bases stayed unmatched. CDR3 nucleotides: TGTGCCAGCAGCCGAATCCTGACAGGGGTGATTGGCTACACCTTC. The encoded protein is CASSRILTGVIGYTF.

This clonotype has more than one count but fewer than ten. This sequence joins TRBV7-3 and TRBJ2-2; TRBD2 matches 9 bases. The CDR3 loop spans 16 amino acids. Germline lookup yields CDR1 SGHTA and CDR2 FQGTGA. The trim removed 5 bases at V and 6 bases at J, leaving 10 bases unmatched. The CDR3 DNA reads TGTGCCAGCAGCCCGTTAGCGGGGGCCCGAGCCGGGGAGCTGTTTTTT. It yields the protein CASSPLAGARAGELFF.

This clonotype has only a few counts. The rearrangement uses TRBV28 and TRBJ2-2; D is undetermined. CDR1 MDHEN and CDR2 SYDVKM come from the germline V gene. The CDR3 is 15 residues long. V gave up 1 base and J gave up 4 bases, with 10 bases separating them. CDR3 amino acids: CASSLSGVGTGELFF. The CDR3 DNA reads as TGTGCCAGCAGTTTATCTGGGGTGGGCACCGGGGAGCTGTTTTTT.

V and J are TRBV11-2 and TRBJ1-3; weak D call: TRBD1 (5 bases). V shed 0 bases and J shed 0 bases, with 12 bases lying between them. The CDR3 is 17 residues long. CDR1 is SGHAT, CDR2 FQNNGV, per germline. This CDR3 reads CASSLDGAERSGNTIYF. The DNA for the CDR3 is TGTGCCAGCAGCTTAGATGGGGCGGAACGCTCTGGAAACACCATATATTTT.

This clonotype appeared a few times. The chain couples TRBV7-9 to TRBJ1-1; D not resolved. CDR3 length equals 12 residues. Trimming cost V 1 base and J 8 bases, with 8 bases left between them. Germline-derived CDR1 and CDR2 are SEHNR and FQNEAQ (reference sequence). CDR3 in amino acids: CASSLGTAEAFF. In nucleotides, the CDR3 is TGTGCCAGCAGCTTAGGGACGGCAGAAGCTTTCTTT.

This clonotype was observed many times. This sequence joins TRBV28 and TRBJ2-5; TRBD1 matches at 7 bases. The V gene end was trimmed by 6 bases and the J gene end by 4 bases; junction bases not matched to a gene: 14. From germline, CDR1 is MDHEN and CDR2 SYDVKM. The CDR3 has 16 amino acids. The CDR3 loop reads CASSREGTDARETQYF. In nucleotides, the CDR3 is TGTGCCAGCAGCCGCGAGGGGACAGACGCTCGAGAGACCCAGTACTTC.

This clonotype has just a few counts. V usage is TRBV4-3 and J usage is TRBJ1-5; D is perhaps TRBD1 (6 bases). The CDR3 spans 14 residues. Trimming cost V 0 bases and J 6 bases, with 9 bases left between them. CDR1 and CDR2 (germline): LGHNA, YSLEER. The CDR3 DNA sequence: TGCGCCAGCAGCCAAGACTCAGGGGTTCAGCCCCAGCATTTT. Its protein is CASSQDSGVQPQHF.

This clonotype has just a few counts. The chain carries TRBV7-6 and TRBJ2-3, with 9 bases fitting TRBD1. This CDR3 spans 14 amino acids. CDR1 and CDR2 (germline): SGHVS, FNYEAQ. V lost 5 bases and J lost 6; bases outside the gene matches: 6. The CDR3 DNA sequence: TGTGCCAGCAGCGGACGGACAGGGGTTGATACGCAGTATTTT. This codes for CASSGRTGVDTQYF.

This rearrangement joins TRBV29-1 to TRBJ2-5; D possibly uses TRBD1 or TRBD2 (6 bases each). The V and J ends lost 4 bases and 4 bases respectively, with 16 bases between them. This CDR3 is built from 14 residues. Germline lookup yields CDR1 SQVTM and CDR2 ANQGSEA. CDR3 protein: CSVVPRGAGETQYF. In nucleotides, the CDR3 is TGCAGCGTTGTGCCGAGGGGGGCGGGAGAGACCCAGTACTTC.

This clonotype was observed a few times. The CDR3 DNA sequence: TGTGCCATAGGGACAGCGGACAATGAAAAACTGTTTTTT. Translation gives CAIGTADNEKLFF. The V and J genes are TRBV10-3 and TRBJ1-4, with 7 positions matching TRBD1. The CDR3 extends over 13 amino acids. The junction had 6 bases not matched to a gene; V was cut back by 9 bases and J by 5 bases. From germline, CDR1 is ENHRY and CDR2 SYGVKD.

This clonotype showed up just a few times. V and J are TRBV3-1 and TRBJ2-5, with no clear D. V was cut by 0 bases and J by 4 bases, with 12 bases left in between. CDR1 LGHDT and CDR2 YNNKEL come from the germline V gene (reference sequence). The CDR3 is made up of 15 amino acids. This CDR3 is CASSQDAETLETQYF. DNA for the CDR3: TGTGCCAGCAGCCAAGATGCGGAGACACTAGAGACCCAGTACTTC.

This clonotype was found a few times. The chain joins TRBV10-2 to TRBJ2-3; D perhaps matches TRBD2 (5 bases). Per germline, CDR1 WSHSY and CDR2 SAAADI. CDR3 size: 14 residues. With 5 bases removed from V and 2 bases from J, the gap between germline ends came to 11 bases. The CDR3 loop reads CASSLGSLTDTQYF. The CDR3 DNA sequence: TGCGCCAGCAGTCTTGGGAGTCTCACAGATACGCAGTATTTT.

The chain employs TRBV7-9 and TRBJ2-3, with 7 bases matching TRBD1. The V gene end was trimmed by 4 bases and the J gene end by 4 bases; junction bases not matched to a gene: 11. CDR1 is SEHNR and CDR2 is FQNEAQ in the germline V gene (reference sequence). CDR3 size: 16 residues. In DNA form, the CDR3 reads TGTGCCAGCAGCTACGGACCGGGACAGCCGCCAGATACGCAGTATTTT. This gives the protein CASSYGPGQPPDTQYF.

The rearrangement joins TRBV4-3 to TRBJ2-6, with D unclear. Looked up from germline, CDR1 is LGHNA and CDR2 is YSLEER. The CDR3 extends over 15 amino acids. Trimming took 5 bases from V and 0 from J, leaving 8 bases between them. CDR3 sequence: CASSTGDSGANVLTF. Written as DNA, the CDR3 is TGCGCCAGCAGCACCGGCGACTCTGGGGCCAACGTCCTGACTTTC.

This clonotype was counted only a few times. The chain joins TRBV7-9 to TRBJ2-7; TRBD1 matches at 9 bases. CDR1 SEHNR and CDR2 FQNEAQ come from the germline V gene (reference sequence). There are 15 residues in the CDR3. The V gene end was trimmed by 0 bases and the J gene end by 0 bases; junction bases not matched to a gene: 0. Written as DNA, the CDR3 is TGTGCCAGCAGCTTAGCGGACAGGGGCTCCTACGAGCAGTACTTC. It specifies CASSLADRGSYEQYF.

This clonotype was detected a few times. This rearrangement joins TRBV20-1 to TRBJ2-7, with D possibly TRBD2 on 5 matching bases. The germline CDR1 and CDR2 sequences are DFQATT and SNEGSKA (reference sequence). This CDR3 comprises 13 residues. V lost 3 bases and J 1 base, leaving 10 bases between the germline ends. The CDR3 is CSARIGVSYEQYV. DNA of the CDR3: TGCAGTGCTAGGATCGGGGTGTCCTACGAGCAGTACGTC.

The chain links TRBV6-6 to TRBJ1-6; a possible D gene is TRBD1 (6 bases). Germline assignment: CDR1 MNHNY and CDR2 SVGAGI (reference sequence). V dropped 2 bases and J dropped 8 bases, with 13 bases sitting between them. This CDR3 region has 15 residues. The CDR3 sequence is CASSYQTGLDSPLHF. The CDR3 DNA follows: TGTGCCAGCAGTTACCAGACAGGATTAGATTCACCCCTCCACTTT.

This clonotype was detected many times. The CDR3, as DNA: TGTGCCAGCACCCTTAAGGGCTTAGCGGGGAGGTACCAAGAGACCCAGTACTTC. This sequence encodes CASTLKGLAGRYQETQYF. The chain recombines TRBV12-3 or TRBV12-4 with TRBJ2-5, with 8 nucleotides matching TRBD2. V was clipped by 7 bases and J by 0 bases; unmatched bases: 16. The CDR3 covers 18 residues.

The chain links TRBV2 to TRBJ2-7; D is uncertain. The length of the CDR3 is 14 residues. The V gene lost 0 bases and the J gene lost 3 bases, with 9 bases spanning the gap. In germline, CDR1 is SNHLY, CDR2 FYNNEI. CDR3 sequence: CASSEAPGGYEQYV. CDR3 nucleotide sequence: TGTGCCAGCAGTGAAGCGCCGGGCGGCTACGAGCAGTACGTC.

V usage is TRBV19 and J usage is TRBJ1-1; perhaps TRBD1 as D (5 bases). V was trimmed by 10 bases and J by 0 bases, leaving 15 bases between them. The germline gives CDR1 LNHDA, CDR2 SQIVND (reference sequence). The CDR3 totals 14 residues. As DNA, the CDR3 is TGTGCCACAAGGACGGGACTGGTGAACACTGAAGCTTTCTTT. Encoded protein: CATRTGLVNTEAFF.

This clonotype showed up many times. The rearrangement uses TRBV7-9 and TRBJ2-5; 10 positions agree with TRBD1. Looked up from germline, CDR1 is SEHNR and CDR2 is FQNEAQ (reference sequence). The CDR3 spans 15 residues. V gave up 4 bases and J gave up 5 bases; unmatched junction bases: 7. The CDR3 is CASSYSPTGGETQYF. DNA of the CDR3: TGTGCCAGCAGCTATAGCCCGACAGGGGGCGAGACCCAGTACTTC.

This clonotype was seen many times. V and J are TRBV5-1 and TRBJ1-2; D remains ambiguous. The germline CDR1 and CDR2 sequences are SGHRS and YFSETQ. Trimming cost V 4 bases and J 7 bases, with 14 bases left between them. The CDR3 has 13 amino acids. CDR3 nucleotide sequence: TGCGCCAGCAGCAACCTCCGTTTAGGTGGCTACACCTTC. Translated: CASSNLRLGGYTF.